Listed below are T cell receptor beta chains from one sample, sequenced in a study of shared clonotypes between healthy human individuals. Profiling relied on immunoSEQ multiplex PCR, and the TCRdb table lists in-frame clones only, not all of them. The sample lists about 2 million clones, less than 95% occurring once. Input material: naive CD8+ T cells sorted from blood. The receptors here all came from a man between 18 and 29 years old in good health. Both conserved end residues are part of each CDR3. The order of the fields is clone size, V gene, D gene, J gene, CDR3 DNA, CDR3 protein. D genes are given only for firm matches. Rows give clone size only sometimes, using once, few, many, or a class for an expanded clone.

abundance: .
v_gene: TRBV19
d_gene: .
j_gene: TRBJ2-7
CDR3nt: TGTGCCAGTAGTATTGGGCCAGCCTACGAGCAGTACTTC
CDR3aa: CASSIGPAYEQYF

abundance: .
v_gene: TRBV5-4
d_gene: .
j_gene: TRBJ1-1
CDR3nt: TGTGCCAGCAGCTTGGGCGCTGAAGCTTTCTTT
CDR3aa: CASSLGAEAFF

abundance: .
v_gene: TRBV7-9
d_gene: .
j_gene: TRBJ1-5
CDR3nt: TGTGCCAGCAGCCAGGACGACATTGACAATCAGCCCCAGCATTTT
CDR3aa: CASSQDDIDNQPQHF

abundance: .
v_gene: TRBV5-6
d_gene: .
j_gene: TRBJ2-1
CDR3nt: TGTGCCAGCAGCTTGGCCACGGGACTGATAAATGAGCAGTTCTTC
CDR3aa: CASSLATGLINEQFF

abundance: .
v_gene: TRBV28
d_gene: .
j_gene: TRBJ1-5
CDR3nt: TGTGCCAGCAGCTCCTGGGCGGAGAGCAATCAGCCCCAGCATTTT
CDR3aa: CASSSWAESNQPQHF

abundance: .
v_gene: TRBV7-9
d_gene: TRBD2
j_gene: TRBJ2-3
CDR3nt: TGTGCCAGCAGCTTGGCGGGAGGCCTCGAAGATACGCAGTATTTT
CDR3aa: CASSLAGGLEDTQYF

abundance: once
v_gene: TRBV27
d_gene: .
j_gene: TRBJ1-3
CDR3nt: TGTGCCAGCAGTTCAGCACACCTCTCTGGAAACACCATATATTTT
CDR3aa: CASSSAHLSGNTIYF

abundance: .
v_gene: TRBV28
d_gene: .
j_gene: TRBJ2-7
CDR3nt: TGTGCCAGCAGTTTCTCGGTCTCCTACGAGCAGTACTTC
CDR3aa: CASSFSVSYEQYF

abundance: .
v_gene: TRBV7-7
d_gene: .
j_gene: TRBJ2-7
CDR3nt: TGTGCTAGCAGCCCAGGACTGGGAACCTACGAGCAGTACTTC
CDR3aa: CASSPGLGTYEQYF

abundance: .
v_gene: TRBV5-6
d_gene: TRBD2
j_gene: TRBJ2-1
CDR3nt: TGTGCCAGCAGCTTGGCCCGGGAGGAGTTCTTC
CDR3aa: CASSLAREEFF

abundance: .
v_gene: TRBV5-6
d_gene: TRBD1
j_gene: TRBJ1-1
CDR3nt: TGTGCCAGCAGCCTGTGGGACAGGGACACTGAAGCTTTCTTT
CDR3aa: CASSLWDRDTEAFF

abundance: few
v_gene: TRBV9
d_gene: .
j_gene: TRBJ2-2
CDR3nt: TGTGCCAGCAGCGTAGCGAGCACCGGGGAGCTGTTTTTT
CDR3aa: CASSVASTGELFF

abundance: .
v_gene: TRBV7-9
d_gene: .
j_gene: TRBJ2-5
CDR3nt: TGTGCCAGCAGCTTAGCGTGGGCAAACCAAGAGACCCAGTACTTC
CDR3aa: CASSLAWANQETQYF

abundance: .
v_gene: TRBV4-1
d_gene: TRBD1
j_gene: TRBJ2-7
CDR3nt: TGCGCCAGCAGCCCGAGCCAGGGGGTCTACGAGCAGTACTTC
CDR3aa: CASSPSQGVYEQYF

abundance: .
v_gene: TRBV7-9
d_gene: TRBD2
j_gene: TRBJ2-2
CDR3nt: TGTGCCAGCAGCTCCGCCGGGGGGGCCCTCGGCACCGGGGAGCTGTTTTTT
CDR3aa: CASSSAGGALGTGELFF

abundance: .
v_gene: TRBV6-6
d_gene: .
j_gene: TRBJ1-2
CDR3nt: TGTGCCAGCAGTTACTCGAATATCGGGCCAAACTATGGCTACACCTTC
CDR3aa: CASSYSNIGPNYGYTF

abundance: few
v_gene: TRBV6-1
d_gene: .
j_gene: TRBJ1-1
CDR3nt: TGTGCCAGCACTGTTGGGACGCCGAACACTGAAGCTTTCTTT
CDR3aa: CASTVGTPNTEAFF

abundance: .
v_gene: TRBV13
d_gene: .
j_gene: TRBJ2-1
CDR3nt: TGTGCCAGCAGCTTTGGAAACAATGAGCAGTTCTTC
CDR3aa: CASSFGNNEQFF

abundance: .
v_gene: TRBV7-8
d_gene: .
j_gene: TRBJ2-7
CDR3nt: TGTGCCAGCAGCTTAGTGCTACAGGGAAGGCTCTACGAGCAGTACTTC
CDR3aa: CASSLVLQGRLYEQYF

abundance: .
v_gene: TRBV9
d_gene: TRBD2
j_gene: TRBJ2-7
CDR3nt: TGTGCCCGCAGCGTAGATGGGGGGGGCTACGAGCAGTACTTC
CDR3aa: CARSVDGGGYEQYF

abundance: .
v_gene: TRBV7-8
d_gene: .
j_gene: TRBJ1-5
CDR3nt: TGTGCCAGCAGCCCCGACAGTTCCAATCAGCCCCAGCATTTT
CDR3aa: CASSPDSSNQPQHF

abundance: .
v_gene: TRBV27
d_gene: .
j_gene: TRBJ2-7
CDR3nt: TGTGCCAGCAGTTTGAGCACAGGGTCTCACGAGCAGTACTTC
CDR3aa: CASSLSTGSHEQYF

abundance: .
v_gene: TRBV20-1
d_gene: .
j_gene: TRBJ1-3
CDR3nt: TGCAGTGCTCGGTATGTGGACACCATATATTTT
CDR3aa: CSARYVDTIYF

abundance: .
v_gene: TRBV7-9
d_gene: .
j_gene: TRBJ2-5
CDR3nt: TGTGCCAGCAGCGCTAGTCTAGACCAAGAGACCCAGTACTTC
CDR3aa: CASSASLDQETQYF

abundance: .
v_gene: TRBV5-6
d_gene: .
j_gene: TRBJ1-2
CDR3nt: TGTGCCAGCAGCGAAGACAGATTCTATGGCTACACCTTC
CDR3aa: CASSEDRFYGYTF

abundance: .
v_gene: TRBV6-5
d_gene: .
j_gene: TRBJ1-2
CDR3nt: TGTGCCAGCAGTGAGGACAGCTTCTATGGCTACACCTTC
CDR3aa: CASSEDSFYGYTF

abundance: .
v_gene: TRBV6-5
d_gene: .
j_gene: TRBJ1-1
CDR3nt: TGTGCCAGCAGTTTCGCCGGCGGGGAGGAAGCTTTCTTT
CDR3aa: CASSFAGGEEAFF

abundance: .
v_gene: TRBV9
d_gene: TRBD2
j_gene: TRBJ2-3
CDR3nt: TGTGCCAGCAGCGTAGCGGGAGGGGCAGATACGCAGTATTTT
CDR3aa: CASSVAGGADTQYF

abundance: once
v_gene: TRBV5-1
d_gene: .
j_gene: TRBJ1-1
CDR3nt: TGCGCCAGCAGCTTGGAGGGCAGCTGGGTCACTGAAGCTTTCTTT
CDR3aa: CASSLEGSWVTEAFF

abundance: .
v_gene: TRBV19
d_gene: .
j_gene: TRBJ2-7
CDR3nt: TGTGCCAGTAGTCCCCGCCTTCTTTCCTACGAGCAGTACTTC
CDR3aa: CASSPRLLSYEQYF

abundance: .
v_gene: TRBV5-8
d_gene: TRBD1
j_gene: TRBJ2-1
CDR3nt: TGTGCCAGCAGCCAGGGACAGGGGGCTAGGGATGAGCAGTTCTTC
CDR3aa: CASSQGQGARDEQFF

abundance: .
v_gene: TRBV10-1
d_gene: TRBD2
j_gene: TRBJ2-3
CDR3nt: TGCGCCAGCAGTGAGACTAGCGGGGCGCTCGATACGCAGTATTTT
CDR3aa: CASSETSGALDTQYF

abundance: .
v_gene: TRBV27
d_gene: TRBD2
j_gene: TRBJ2-7
CDR3nt: TGTGCCAGCGCCACTAGCGGGAGTGAGCAGTACTTC
CDR3aa: CASATSGSEQYF

abundance: .
v_gene: TRBV15
d_gene: .
j_gene: TRBJ2-5
CDR3nt: TGTGCCACCAGCAGAGATCCAGGCCTACAAGAGACCCAGTACTTC
CDR3aa: CATSRDPGLQETQYF

abundance: .
v_gene: TRBV5-6
d_gene: .
j_gene: TRBJ2-7
CDR3nt: TGTGCCAGCAGCCGGGACGGTCACTACGAGCAGTACTTC
CDR3aa: CASSRDGHYEQYF

abundance: .
v_gene: TRBV4-1
d_gene: .
j_gene: TRBJ2-3
CDR3nt: TGCGCCAGCAGCGATATTACTCTCGGGGCCCGCACAGATACGCAGTATTTT
CDR3aa: CASSDITLGARTDTQYF

abundance: .
v_gene: TRBV21-1
d_gene: .
j_gene: TRBJ2-7
CDR3nt: TGTGCCAGCAGCAAAGACCGGACTAGCGGAGCCTACGAGCAGTACTTC
CDR3aa: CASSKDRTSGAYEQYF

abundance: .
v_gene: TRBV13
d_gene: TRBD2
j_gene: TRBJ2-3
CDR3nt: TGTGCCAGCAGCTTGGAGCGGGAGGTTTATACGCAGTATTTT
CDR3aa: CASSLEREVYTQYF

abundance: once
v_gene: TRBV13
d_gene: .
j_gene: TRBJ2-7
CDR3nt: TGTGCCAGCAGCTTCAGTGATGAGAACGAGCAGTACTTC
CDR3aa: CASSFSDENEQYF

abundance: .
v_gene: TRBV9
d_gene: .
j_gene: TRBJ2-2
CDR3nt: TGTGCCAGCAGCTCTCGACAGGACATGCGGGACACCGGGGAGCTGTTTTTT
CDR3aa: CASSSRQDMRDTGELFF

abundance: .
v_gene: TRBV7-2
d_gene: .
j_gene: TRBJ2-1
CDR3nt: TGTGCCAGCAGCCAGACGGCAACCTACAATGAGCAGTTCTTC
CDR3aa: CASSQTATYNEQFF

abundance: .
v_gene: TRBV13
d_gene: TRBD1
j_gene: TRBJ2-5
CDR3nt: TGTGCCAGCAGCGAGGACAGGGGTGAAGAGACCCAGTACTTC
CDR3aa: CASSEDRGEETQYF

abundance: .
v_gene: TRBV11-1
d_gene: TRBD2
j_gene: TRBJ2-7
CDR3nt: TGTGCCAGCAGTTTTGGACTAGCTTCCTACGAGCAGTACTTC
CDR3aa: CASSFGLASYEQYF

abundance: .
v_gene: TRBV9
d_gene: .
j_gene: TRBJ2-7
CDR3nt: TGTGCCAGCAGCGTAGCTTCATCCACCTACGAGCAGTACTTC
CDR3aa: CASSVASSTYEQYF

abundance: .
v_gene: TRBV19
d_gene: .
j_gene: TRBJ1-1
CDR3nt: TGTGCCAGTAGTGCGATCCACGGTGAAGCTTTCTTT
CDR3aa: CASSAIHGEAFF

abundance: .
v_gene: TRBV27
d_gene: TRBD1
j_gene: TRBJ2-7
CDR3nt: TGTGCCAGCAGTTTAGTGGGGACAGAGCATTCCTACGAGCAGTACTTC
CDR3aa: CASSLVGTEHSYEQYF